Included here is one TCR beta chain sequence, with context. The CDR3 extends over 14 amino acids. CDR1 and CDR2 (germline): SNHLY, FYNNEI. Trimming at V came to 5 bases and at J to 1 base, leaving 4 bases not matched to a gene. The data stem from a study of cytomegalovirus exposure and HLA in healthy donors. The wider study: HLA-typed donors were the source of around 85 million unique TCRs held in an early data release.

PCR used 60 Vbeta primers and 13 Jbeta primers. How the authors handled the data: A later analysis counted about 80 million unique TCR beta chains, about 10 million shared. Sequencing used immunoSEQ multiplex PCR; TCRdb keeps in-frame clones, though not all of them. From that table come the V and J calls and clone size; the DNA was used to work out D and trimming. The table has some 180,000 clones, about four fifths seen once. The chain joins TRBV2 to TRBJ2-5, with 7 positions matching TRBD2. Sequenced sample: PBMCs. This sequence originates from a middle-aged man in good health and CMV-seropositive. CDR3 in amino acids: CASSSTSPQETQYF. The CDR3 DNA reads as TGTGCCAGCAGTTCGACTAGCCCCCAAGAGACCCAGTACTTC.